The entry that follows covers one TCR beta chain sequence. This sample was taken from a study of monozygotic twins with inflammatory bowel disease. TCRdb re-called the 5' RACE reads; every CDR3 protein appears as one record, without DNA. In total, the table holds 400,000 or so distinct CDR3 sequences. CDR1 is SGDLS and CDR2 is YYNGEE in the germline V gene. CDR3 size: 15 residues. The source material was blood. The chain carries TRBV9 and TRBJ2-1; the D call of TRBD2 rests on TCRdb alone, since no DNA is present to check it. The TCR originated in a human donor with ulcerative colitis or Crohn's disease, or a healthy co-twin of an affected twin (not recorded which). The CDR3 sequence is CASSVGGTSGGEQFF.